The next 3 T cell receptor beta chains were all read from a single sample in a study of control samples from healthy donors and cancer patients. Sequencing was performed with immunoSEQ multiplex PCR; in TCRdb, only in-frame clones are kept and a portion is missing. The sample consists of approximately 44,000 clones, approximately 70% of them appearing once. The sequencing sample was made of formalin-fixed, paraffin-embedded tissue. All receptors derive from a male donor with melanoma.

V and J are TRBV20-1 and TRBJ1-1; D possibly corresponds to TRBD1 (5 bases). The germline CDR1 and CDR2 sequences are DFQATT and SNEGSKA (reference sequence). Trimming removed 5 bases at V and 5 bases at J, with 9 bases between. CDR3 length equals 11 residues. Here the CDR3 DNA reads TGCAGTGCTGACGGGGGGACTGAAGCTTTCTTT. It codes for CSADGGTEAFF.

The sample holds many counts of this clone. The chain uses TRBV18 and TRBJ1-1; D is undetermined. CDR1 is KGHSH and CDR2 is LQKENI in the germline V gene. Trimming took 3 bases from V and 3 from J, leaving 8 bases between them. This CDR3 comprises 13 residues. This chain's CDR3 is CASSPFFDTEAFF. The CDR3 bases are TGTGCCAGCTCACCTTTTTTCGACACTGAAGCTTTCTTT.

To note about this clone: Given a far larger clone just one base away, this is likely a sequencing read error. This rearrangement joins TRBV29-1 to TRBJ2-5, with a possible D match to TRBD2 (7 bases). Trimming stripped 3 bases from V and 4 bases from J, with 9 bases between. CDR1 and CDR2 from the germline V gene are SQVTM and ANQGSEA. The CDR3 has 12 amino acids. CDR3 loop: CSVEGGAETQYF. For the CDR3, the DNA is TGCAGCGTTGAGGGGGGGGCAGAGACCCAGTACTTC.